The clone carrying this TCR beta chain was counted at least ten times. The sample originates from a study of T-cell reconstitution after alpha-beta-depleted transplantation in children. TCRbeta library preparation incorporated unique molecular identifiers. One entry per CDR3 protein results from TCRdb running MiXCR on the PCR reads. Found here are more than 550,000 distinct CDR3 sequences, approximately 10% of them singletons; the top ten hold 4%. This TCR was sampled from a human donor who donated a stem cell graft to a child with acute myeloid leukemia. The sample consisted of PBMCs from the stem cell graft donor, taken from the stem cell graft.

CDR3 DNA sequence: TGTGCCAGCAGTTTTTACAGGCCCAACAACTTGGCGGGCATAGGGGAGTACGAGCAGTACTTC. It specifies CASSFYRPNNLAGIGEYEQYF. This sequence joins TRBV28 and TRBJ2-7; D tentatively fits TRBD1 or TRBD2 (5 bases each). The CDR3 sequence is 21 residues long. The V end lost 3 bases, the J end lost 4 bases, and 34 bases lay between the germline ends. CDR1 and CDR2 from the germline V gene are MDHEN and SYDVKM.